This entry lists 6 T cell receptor beta chains sequenced from one sample in a study of vaccination effects on CD4 cells after COVID-19. No cognate antigen is known for these TCRs. TCRdb's table, derived via immunoSEQ multiplex PCR, lists solely in-frame clones and lacks some. The sample shows about 46,000 clones, about 70% of them seen only once. Antigen-specific CD4+ T cell clonotypes were called by their expansion after viral peptide-pool culture in ViraFEST. Cultured cells yielded isolated CD4+ T cells after approximately nine days. Participants each got two BNT162b2 or mRNA-1273 vaccine doses. Source: CD4+ T cells from PBMCs cultured with HCoV-OC43 spike peptides, taken after COVID-19 vaccination. Subset given: HCoV-OC43 spike overlapping peptide pool stimulation. The receptor set was obtained from a human donor who received a COVID-19 vaccine.

In its sample, this clone was seen a few times. CDR3: CATSDPDRAGYTF. CDR3 bases: TGTGCCACCAGTGATCCAGATCGAGCTGGCTACACCTTC. This chain connects TRBV24-1 to TRBJ1-2; D remains ambiguous. V lost 3 bases to trimming and J lost 7 bases, with 11 bases between them. CDR3 length equals 13 residues. In germline, CDR1 is KGHDR, CDR2 SFDVKD.

The chain is built from TRBV13 and TRBJ1-2; 8 nucleotides line up with TRBD1. Germline CDR1 reads PRHDT; CDR2 reads FYEKMQ (reference sequence). V lost 5 bases to trimming and J lost 4 bases; unmatched junction nucleotides: 6. CDR3 size: 14 residues. The CDR3 DNA is TGTGCCAGCAGCCCCGGACAGGGCCCCTATGGCTACACCTTC. Translation gives CASSPGQGPYGYTF.

The J gene is TRBJ2-2, the V gene TRBV4-1; the match to TRBD2 covers 13 bases. The CDR3 length is 14 residues. Germline V CDR1 and CDR2: MGHRA, YSYEKL. The ends lost 7 bases at V and 6 bases at J; junction bases unmatched: 2. The CDR3 protein is CASKLAGGAGELFF. The CDR3 region has the DNA TGCGCCAGCAAACTAGCGGGGGGGGCCGGGGAGCTGTTTTTT.

The rearrangement uses TRBV5-5 and TRBJ1-4; D unresolved. Per germline, CDR1 SGHKS and CDR2 YYEKEE (reference sequence). Trimming cost V 1 base and J 4 bases, with 8 bases left between them. There are 14 residues in the CDR3. CDR3 sequence: CASSLLAVNEKLFF. The DNA of the CDR3 is TGTGCCAGCAGCTTGTTAGCAGTTAATGAAAAACTGTTTTTT.

This clone was seen a few times. This chain uses TRBV10-1 with TRBJ2-2, with TRBD1 identical over 9 bases. The CDR3 runs 15 residues. Germline trimming cut 4 bases from V and 6 bases from J; bases unmatched to any gene: 6. The germline V gene encodes CDR1 WNHNN and CDR2 SYGVQD (reference sequence). The CDR3 loop is CASSGRTGAAGELFF. The CDR3 coding sequence is TGCGCCAGCAGTGGGCGGACAGGGGCGGCCGGGGAGCTGTTTTTT.

V and J are TRBV2 and TRBJ2-3, with TRBD2 identical over 9 bases. With 2 bases clipped from V and 6 bases from J, the junction kept 6 bases outside the gene matches. The CDR3 sequence is 15 residues long. Germline CDR1 reads SNHLY; CDR2 reads FYNNEI. CDR3 protein: CASSERSGGPDTQYF. For the CDR3, the DNA is TGTGCCAGCAGTGAACGCAGCGGGGGGCCCGATACGCAGTATTTT.